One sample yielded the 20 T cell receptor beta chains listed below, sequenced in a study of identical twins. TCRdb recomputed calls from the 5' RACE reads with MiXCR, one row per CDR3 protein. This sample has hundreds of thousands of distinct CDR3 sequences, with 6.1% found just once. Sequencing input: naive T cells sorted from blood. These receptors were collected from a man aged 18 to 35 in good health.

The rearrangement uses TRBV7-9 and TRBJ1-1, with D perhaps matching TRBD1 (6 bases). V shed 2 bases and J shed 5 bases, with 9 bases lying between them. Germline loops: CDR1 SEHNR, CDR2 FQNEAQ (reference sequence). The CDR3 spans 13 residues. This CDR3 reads CASSLSQGTEAFF. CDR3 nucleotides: TGTGCCAGCAGCTTAAGCCAGGGGACTGAAGCTTTCTTT.

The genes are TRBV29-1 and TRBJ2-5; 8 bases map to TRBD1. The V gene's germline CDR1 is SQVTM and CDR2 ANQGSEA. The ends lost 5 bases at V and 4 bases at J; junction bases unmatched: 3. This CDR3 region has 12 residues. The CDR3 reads CSVSGTGETQYF. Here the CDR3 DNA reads TGCAGCGTTTCTGGGACAGGAGAGACCCAGTACTTC.

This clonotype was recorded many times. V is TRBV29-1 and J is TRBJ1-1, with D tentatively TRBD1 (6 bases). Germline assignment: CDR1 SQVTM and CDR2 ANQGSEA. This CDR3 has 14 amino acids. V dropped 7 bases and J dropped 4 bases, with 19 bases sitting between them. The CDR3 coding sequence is TGCAGCGCTGCGAACCTGGACAGTTCCACTGAAGCTTTCTTT. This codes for CSAANLDSSTEAFF.

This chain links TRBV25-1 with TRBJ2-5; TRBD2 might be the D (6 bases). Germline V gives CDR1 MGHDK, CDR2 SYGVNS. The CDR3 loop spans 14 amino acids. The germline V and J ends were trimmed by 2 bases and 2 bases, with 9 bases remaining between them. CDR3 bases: TGTGCCAGCAGTGAACTGCGGGAACAAGAGACCCAGTACTTC. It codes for CASSELREQETQYF.

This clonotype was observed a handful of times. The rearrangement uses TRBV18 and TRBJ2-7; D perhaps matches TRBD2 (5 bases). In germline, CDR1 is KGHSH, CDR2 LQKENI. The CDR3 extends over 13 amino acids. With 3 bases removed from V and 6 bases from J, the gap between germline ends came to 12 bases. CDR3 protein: CASSPPGGSEQYF. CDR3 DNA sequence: TGTGCCAGCTCACCCCCCGGCGGGTCCGAGCAGTACTTC.

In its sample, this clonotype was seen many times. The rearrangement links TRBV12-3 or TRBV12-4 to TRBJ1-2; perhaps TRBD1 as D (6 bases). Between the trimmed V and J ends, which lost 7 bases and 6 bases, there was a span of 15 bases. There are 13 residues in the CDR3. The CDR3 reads CASKIQGPDGYTF. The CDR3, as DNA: TGTGCCAGCAAGATACAGGGCCCCGATGGCTACACCTTC.

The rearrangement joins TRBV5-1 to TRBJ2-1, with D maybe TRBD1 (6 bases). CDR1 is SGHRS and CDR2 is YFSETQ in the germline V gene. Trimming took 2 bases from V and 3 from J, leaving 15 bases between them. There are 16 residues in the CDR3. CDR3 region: CASSFPPGHLYNEQFF. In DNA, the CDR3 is TGCGCCAGCAGCTTCCCCCCGGGACACCTCTACAATGAGCAGTTCTTC.

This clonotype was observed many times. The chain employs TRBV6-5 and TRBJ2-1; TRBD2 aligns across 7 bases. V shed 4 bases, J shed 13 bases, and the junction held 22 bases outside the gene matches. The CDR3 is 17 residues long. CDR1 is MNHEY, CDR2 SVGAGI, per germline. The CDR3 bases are TGTGCCAGCAGTTCTACCTTGGGTCTAGCGGACCGACCGGGACAGTTCTTC. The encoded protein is CASSSTLGLADRPGQFF.

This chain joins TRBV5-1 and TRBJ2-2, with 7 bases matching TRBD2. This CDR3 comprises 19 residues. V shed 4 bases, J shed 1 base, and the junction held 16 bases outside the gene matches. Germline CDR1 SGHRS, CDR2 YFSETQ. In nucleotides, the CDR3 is TGCGCCAGCAGCCCGGTAGGGGACTACTCCTCTGGGAACACCGGGGAGCTGTTTTTT. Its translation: CASSPVGDYSSGNTGELFF.

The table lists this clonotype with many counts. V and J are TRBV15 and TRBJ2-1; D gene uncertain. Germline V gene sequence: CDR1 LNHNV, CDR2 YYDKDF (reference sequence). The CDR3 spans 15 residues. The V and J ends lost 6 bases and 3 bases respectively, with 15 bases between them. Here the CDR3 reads CATSTDKGFYNEQFF. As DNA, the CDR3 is TGTGCCACCAGTACTGACAAGGGATTCTACAATGAGCAGTTCTTC. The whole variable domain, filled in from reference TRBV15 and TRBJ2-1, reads DAMVIQNPRYQVTQFGKPVTLSCSQTLNHNVMYWYQQKSSQAPKLLFHYYDKDFNNEADTPDNFQSRRPNTSFCFLDIRSPGLGDTAMYLCATSTDKGFYNEQFFGPGTRLTVL.

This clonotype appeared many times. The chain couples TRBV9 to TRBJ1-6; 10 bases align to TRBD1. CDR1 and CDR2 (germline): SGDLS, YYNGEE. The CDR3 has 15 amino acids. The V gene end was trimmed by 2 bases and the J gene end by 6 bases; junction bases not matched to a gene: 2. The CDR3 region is CASSVGTGANSPLHF. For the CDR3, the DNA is TGTGCCAGCAGCGTGGGGACAGGGGCTAATTCACCCCTCCACTTT. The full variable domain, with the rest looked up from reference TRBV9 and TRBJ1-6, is DSGVTQTPKHLITATGQRVTLRCSPRSGDLSVYWYQQSLDQGLQFLIQYYNGEERAKGNILERFSAQQFPDLHSELNLSSLELGDSALYFCASSVGTGANSPLHFGNGTRLTVT.

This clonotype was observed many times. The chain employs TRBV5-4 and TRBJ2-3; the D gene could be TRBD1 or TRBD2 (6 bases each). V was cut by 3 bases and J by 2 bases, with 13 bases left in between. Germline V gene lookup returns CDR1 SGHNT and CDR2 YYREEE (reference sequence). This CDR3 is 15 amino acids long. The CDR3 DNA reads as TGTGCCAGCAGCTGGGGGGCGGGGATCACAGATACGCAGTATTTT. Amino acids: CASSWGAGITDTQYF.

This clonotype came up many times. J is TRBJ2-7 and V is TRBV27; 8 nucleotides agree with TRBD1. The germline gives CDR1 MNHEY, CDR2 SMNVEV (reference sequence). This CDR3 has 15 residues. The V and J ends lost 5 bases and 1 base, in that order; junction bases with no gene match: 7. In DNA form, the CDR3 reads TGTGCCAGCAGTGAACCGGGACAGGAGTCCTACGAGCAGTACTTC. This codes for CASSEPGQESYEQYF.

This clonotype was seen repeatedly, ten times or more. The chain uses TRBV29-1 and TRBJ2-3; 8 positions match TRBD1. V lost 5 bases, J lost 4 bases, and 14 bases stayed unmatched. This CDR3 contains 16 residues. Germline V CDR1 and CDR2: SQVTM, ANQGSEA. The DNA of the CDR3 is TGCAGCGTTCACAAGGGTACAGGGGGTGGAGCAGATACGCAGTATTTT. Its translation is CSVHKGTGGGADTQYF.

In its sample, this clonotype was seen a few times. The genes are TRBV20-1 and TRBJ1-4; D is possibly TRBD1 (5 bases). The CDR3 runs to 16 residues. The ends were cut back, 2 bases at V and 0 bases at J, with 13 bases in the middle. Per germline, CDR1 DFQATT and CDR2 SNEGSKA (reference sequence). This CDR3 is CSARRAGIATNEKLFF. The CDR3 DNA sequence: TGCAGTGCTAGACGTGCAGGGATTGCAACTAATGAAAAACTGTTTTTT.

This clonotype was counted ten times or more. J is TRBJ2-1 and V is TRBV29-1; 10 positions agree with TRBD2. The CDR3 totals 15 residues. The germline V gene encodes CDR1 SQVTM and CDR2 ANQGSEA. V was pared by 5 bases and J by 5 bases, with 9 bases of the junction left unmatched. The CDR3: CSVLPLAGADNEQFF. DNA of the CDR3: TGCAGCGTTCTCCCGCTAGCGGGAGCCGACAATGAGCAGTTCTTC.

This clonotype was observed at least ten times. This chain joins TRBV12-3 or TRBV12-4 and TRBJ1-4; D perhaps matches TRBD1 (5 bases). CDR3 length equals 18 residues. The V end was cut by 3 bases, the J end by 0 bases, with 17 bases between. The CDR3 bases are TGTGCCAGCAGTTTGACTCGGACACCCGTTGCAACTAATGAAAAACTGTTTTTT. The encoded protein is CASSLTRTPVATNEKLFF.

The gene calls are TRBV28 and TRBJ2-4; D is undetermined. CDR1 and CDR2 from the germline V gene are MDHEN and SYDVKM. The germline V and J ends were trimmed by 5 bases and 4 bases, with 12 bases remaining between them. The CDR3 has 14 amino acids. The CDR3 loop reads CASSRDGAKNIQYF. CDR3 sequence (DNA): TGTGCCAGCAGTCGAGACGGAGCTAAAAACATTCAGTACTTC. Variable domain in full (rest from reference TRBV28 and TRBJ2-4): DVKVTQSSRYLVKRTGEKVFLECVQDMDHENMFWYRQDPGLGLRLIYFSYDVKMKEKGDIPEGYSVSREKKERFSLILESASTNQTSMYLCASSRDGAKNIQYFGAGTRLSVL.

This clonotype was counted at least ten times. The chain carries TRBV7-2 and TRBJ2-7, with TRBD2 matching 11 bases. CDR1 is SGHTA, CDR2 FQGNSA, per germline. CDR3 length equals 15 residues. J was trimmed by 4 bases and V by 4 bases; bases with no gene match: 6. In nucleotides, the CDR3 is TGTGCCAGCAGCTATAGCGGGAGGGCGTCTTACGAGCAGTACTTC. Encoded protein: CASSYSGRASYEQYF.

As DNA, the CDR3 is TGTGCCAGCAGCTTGGAGGTAGTAGCGGGGCGACTATTGTACCAAGAGACCCAGTACTTC. It codes for CASSLEVVAGRLLYQETQYF. The V call is TRBV5-4, the J call TRBJ2-5; 8 bases align to TRBD2. There are 20 residues in the CDR3. The germline V gene encodes CDR1 SGHNT and CDR2 YYREEE (reference sequence). Trimming took 0 bases from V and 0 from J; bases not matched to a gene: 16.